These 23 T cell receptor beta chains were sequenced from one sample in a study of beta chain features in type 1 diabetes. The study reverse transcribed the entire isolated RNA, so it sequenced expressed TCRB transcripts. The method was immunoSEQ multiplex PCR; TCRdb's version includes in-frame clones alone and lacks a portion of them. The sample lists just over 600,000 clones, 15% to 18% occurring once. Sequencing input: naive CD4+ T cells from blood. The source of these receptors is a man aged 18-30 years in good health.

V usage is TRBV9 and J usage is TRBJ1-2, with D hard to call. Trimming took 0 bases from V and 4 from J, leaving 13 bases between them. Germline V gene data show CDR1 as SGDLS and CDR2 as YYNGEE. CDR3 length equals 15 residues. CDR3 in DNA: TGTGCCAGCAGCGTAGCCCCCCGCGCCCCCTATGGCTACACCTTC. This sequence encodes CASSVAPRAPYGYTF.

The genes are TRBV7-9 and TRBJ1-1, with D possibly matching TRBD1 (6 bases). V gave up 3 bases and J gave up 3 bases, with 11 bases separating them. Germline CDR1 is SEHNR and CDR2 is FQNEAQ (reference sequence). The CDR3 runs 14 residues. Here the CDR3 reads CASSFLQGYTEAFF. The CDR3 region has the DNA TGTGCCAGCAGCTTCCTACAGGGTTACACTGAAGCTTTCTTT.

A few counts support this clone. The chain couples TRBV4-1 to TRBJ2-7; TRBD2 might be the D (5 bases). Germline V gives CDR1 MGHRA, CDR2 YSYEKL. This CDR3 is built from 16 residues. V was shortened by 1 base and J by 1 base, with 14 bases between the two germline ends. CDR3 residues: CASSQGGAGLSYEQYF. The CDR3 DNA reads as TGCGCCAGCAGCCAAGGGGGAGCCGGCCTATCCTACGAGCAGTACTTC.

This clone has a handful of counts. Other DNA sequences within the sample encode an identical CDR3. CDR3 in DNA: TGTGCCTGGAGTGTACGGGGCACTGAAGCTTTCTTT. Translation: CAWSVRGTEAFF. This chain links TRBV30 with TRBJ1-1; D unclear. In germline, CDR1 is GTSNPN, CDR2 SVGIG (reference sequence). The CDR3 has 12 amino acids. V was shortened by 0 bases and J by 4 bases, with 6 bases between the two germline ends.

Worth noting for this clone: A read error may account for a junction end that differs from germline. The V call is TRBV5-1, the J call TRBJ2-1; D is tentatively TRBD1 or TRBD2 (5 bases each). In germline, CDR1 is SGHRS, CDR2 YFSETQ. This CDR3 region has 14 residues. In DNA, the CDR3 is TGCACCAGCAGCTTTGGCGGGTTGGGGCCGGAGCAGTTCTTC. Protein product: CTSSFGGLGPEQFF. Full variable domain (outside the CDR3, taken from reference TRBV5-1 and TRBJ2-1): KAGVTQTPRYLIKTRGQQVTLSCSPISGHRSVSWYQQTPGQGLQFLFEYFSETQRNKGNFPGRFSGRQFSNSRSEMNVSTLELGDSALYLCTSSFGGLGPEQFFGPGTRLTVL.

In DNA, the CDR3 is TGTGCCAGCAGCTTAGAGGCCACCCTAAAAGACCCCTACGAGCAGTACTTC. It specifies CASSLEATLKDPYEQYF. The chain carries TRBV7-6 and TRBJ2-7, with unresolved D. Trimming removed 1 base at V and 2 bases at J, with 18 bases between. Germline CDR1 is SGHVS and CDR2 is FNYEAQ. CDR3 size: 17 residues.

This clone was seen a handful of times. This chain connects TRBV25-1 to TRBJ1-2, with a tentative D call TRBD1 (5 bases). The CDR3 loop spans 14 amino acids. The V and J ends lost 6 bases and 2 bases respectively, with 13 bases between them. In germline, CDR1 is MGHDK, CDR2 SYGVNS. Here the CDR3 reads CASRAQTVNYGYTF. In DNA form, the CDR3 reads TGTGCCAGCAGAGCGCAGACAGTAAACTATGGCTACACCTTC.

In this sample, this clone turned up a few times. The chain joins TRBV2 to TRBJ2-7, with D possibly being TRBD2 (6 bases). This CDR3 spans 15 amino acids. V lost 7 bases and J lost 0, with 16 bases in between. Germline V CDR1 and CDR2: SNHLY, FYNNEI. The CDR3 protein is CASTDPGTFSYEQYF. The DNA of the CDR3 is TGTGCCAGCACCGACCCTGGGACTTTCTCCTACGAGCAGTACTTC.

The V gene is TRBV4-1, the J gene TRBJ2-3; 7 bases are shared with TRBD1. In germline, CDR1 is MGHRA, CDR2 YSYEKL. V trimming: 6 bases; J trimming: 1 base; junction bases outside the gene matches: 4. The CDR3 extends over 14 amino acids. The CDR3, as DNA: TGCGCCAGCAGAGCCGGGACAGGCACAGATACGCAGTATTTT. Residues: CASRAGTGTDTQYF.

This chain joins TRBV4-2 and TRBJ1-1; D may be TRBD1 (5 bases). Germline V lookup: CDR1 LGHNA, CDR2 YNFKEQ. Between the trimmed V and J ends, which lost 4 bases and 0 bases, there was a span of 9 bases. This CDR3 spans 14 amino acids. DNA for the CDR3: TGTGCCAGCAGCCGTGCGGGACTGAACACTGAAGCTTTCTTT. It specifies CASSRAGLNTEAFF.

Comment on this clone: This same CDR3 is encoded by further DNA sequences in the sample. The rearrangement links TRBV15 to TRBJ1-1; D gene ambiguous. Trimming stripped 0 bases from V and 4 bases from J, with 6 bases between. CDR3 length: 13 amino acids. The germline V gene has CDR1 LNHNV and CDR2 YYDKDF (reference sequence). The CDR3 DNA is TGTGCCACCAGCAGAGATGCAGGCACTGAAGCTTTCTTT. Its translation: CATSRDAGTEAFF.

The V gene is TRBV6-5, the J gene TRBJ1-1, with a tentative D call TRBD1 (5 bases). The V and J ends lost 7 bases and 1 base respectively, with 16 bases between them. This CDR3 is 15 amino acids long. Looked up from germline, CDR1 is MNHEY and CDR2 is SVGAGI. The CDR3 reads CASTPQGLTNTEAFF. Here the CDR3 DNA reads TGTGCCAGCACCCCGCAGGGCCTAACGAACACTGAAGCTTTCTTT.

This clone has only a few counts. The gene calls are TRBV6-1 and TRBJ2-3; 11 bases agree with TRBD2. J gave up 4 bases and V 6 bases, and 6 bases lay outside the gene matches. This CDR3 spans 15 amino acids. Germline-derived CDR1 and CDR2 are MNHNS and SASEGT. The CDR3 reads CASSQLAGEPDTQYF. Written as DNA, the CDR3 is TGTGCCAGCAGCCAACTAGCGGGGGAGCCAGATACGCAGTATTTT.

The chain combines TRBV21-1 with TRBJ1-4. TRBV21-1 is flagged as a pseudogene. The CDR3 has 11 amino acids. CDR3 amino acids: CASSSRDERGF. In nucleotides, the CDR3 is TGTGCCAGCAGCTCCCGGGACGAAAGGGGTTTT.

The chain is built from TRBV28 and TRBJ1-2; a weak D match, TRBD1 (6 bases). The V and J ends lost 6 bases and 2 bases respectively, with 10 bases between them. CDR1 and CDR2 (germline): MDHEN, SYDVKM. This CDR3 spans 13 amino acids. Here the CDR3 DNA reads TGTGCCAGCAGCGGGACAACGAACTATGGCTACACCTTC. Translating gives CASSGTTNYGYTF.

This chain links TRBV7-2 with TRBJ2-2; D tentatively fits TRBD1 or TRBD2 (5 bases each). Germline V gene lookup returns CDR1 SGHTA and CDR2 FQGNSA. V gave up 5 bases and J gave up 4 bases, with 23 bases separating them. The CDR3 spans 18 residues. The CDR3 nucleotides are TGTGCCAGCAGCACGGAGGCGCTACAGGTGTACGGCACCGGGGAGCTGTTTTTT. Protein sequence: CASSTEALQVYGTGELFF.

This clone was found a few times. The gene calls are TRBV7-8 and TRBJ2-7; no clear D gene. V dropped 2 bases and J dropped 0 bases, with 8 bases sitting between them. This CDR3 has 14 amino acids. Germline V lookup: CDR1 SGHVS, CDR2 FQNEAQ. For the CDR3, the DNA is TGTGCCAGCAGCTTACCGTTGAGCTCCTACGAGCAGTACTTC. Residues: CASSLPLSSYEQYF.

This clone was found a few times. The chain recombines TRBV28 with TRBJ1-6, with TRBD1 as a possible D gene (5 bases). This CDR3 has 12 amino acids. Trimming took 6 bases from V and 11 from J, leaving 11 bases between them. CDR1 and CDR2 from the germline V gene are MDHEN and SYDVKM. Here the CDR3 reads CASRAGTPPLHF. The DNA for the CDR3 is TGTGCCAGCAGGGCGGGGACCCCACCCCTCCACTTT.

Written as DNA, the CDR3 is TGTGCCAGCAGGGAGGTGGGGGGGAACTATGGCTACACCTTC. Amino acid sequence: CASREVGGNYGYTF. This chain connects TRBV27 to TRBJ1-2, with a weak D call TRBD1 (5 bases). V was shortened by 6 bases and J by 2 bases, with 13 bases between the two germline ends. Germline V gene data show CDR1 as MNHEY and CDR2 as SMNVEV (reference sequence). The CDR3 has 14 residues.

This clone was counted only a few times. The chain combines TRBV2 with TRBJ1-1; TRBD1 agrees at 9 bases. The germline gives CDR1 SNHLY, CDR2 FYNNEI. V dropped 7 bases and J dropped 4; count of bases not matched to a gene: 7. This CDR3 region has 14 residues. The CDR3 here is CASNPQGAATEAFF. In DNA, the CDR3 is TGTGCCAGCAATCCACAGGGGGCGGCCACTGAAGCTTTCTTT.

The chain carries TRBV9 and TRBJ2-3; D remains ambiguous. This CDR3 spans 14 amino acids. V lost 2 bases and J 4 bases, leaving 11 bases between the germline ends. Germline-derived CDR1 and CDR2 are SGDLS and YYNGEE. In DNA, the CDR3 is TGTGCCAGCAGCGTCGTGGGTTTCGCAGATACGCAGTATTTT. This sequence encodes CASSVVGFADTQYF.

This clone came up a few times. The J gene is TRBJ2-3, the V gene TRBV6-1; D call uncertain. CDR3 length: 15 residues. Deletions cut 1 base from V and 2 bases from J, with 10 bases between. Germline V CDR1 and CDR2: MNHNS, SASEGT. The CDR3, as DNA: TGTGCCAGCAGTGAAGAAAGGCTGAACACAGATACGCAGTATTTT. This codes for CASSEERLNTDTQYF.

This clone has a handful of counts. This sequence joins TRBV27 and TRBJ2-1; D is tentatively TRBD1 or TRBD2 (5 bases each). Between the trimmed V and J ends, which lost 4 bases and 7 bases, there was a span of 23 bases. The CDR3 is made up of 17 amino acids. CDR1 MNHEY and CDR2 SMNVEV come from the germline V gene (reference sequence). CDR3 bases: TGTGCCAGCAGTTATCTTGTAGGGTCGGTGGGGGTGAATGAGCAGTTCTTC. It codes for CASSYLVGSVGVNEQFF.